The T cell receptor beta chain described here comes from a study of blood T cell repertoires in COVID-19. Study in general: Sources were T cells, B-cell-depleted T cells, or PBMCs; the material itself was cDNA or gDNA.

In the authors' methods: Amplification from reference gene primers served as the basis for estimated nucleated cell counts. Here immunoSEQ multiplex PCR was the method, and the copy in TCRdb shows in-frame clones only, minus some. The V and J calls and the clone size are those of that table, but D and trimming were determined from the DNA. The data hold 140,000 or so clones, with over 80% observed a single time. V was pared by 2 bases and J by 1 base, with 14 bases of the junction left unmatched. The germline V gene encodes CDR1 MNHNS and CDR2 SASEGT. The CDR3 spans 19 residues. The study counted Cohort 3 donors as recovered given two negative PCRs, clearance, or symptom resolution.

The V and J genes are TRBV6-1 and TRBJ2-7; the match to TRBD2 covers 10 bases. The clonotype comes from a woman aged 40 to 50 who had recovered from COVID-19. Sequenced input: PBMCs or T cells enriched from blood (not recorded which). The DNA for the CDR3 is TGTGCCAGCAGTGAACCCCTGGCTAGCGGGGGCCTCGTGTCCTACGAGCAGTACTTC. Translating gives CASSEPLASGGLVSYEQYF.